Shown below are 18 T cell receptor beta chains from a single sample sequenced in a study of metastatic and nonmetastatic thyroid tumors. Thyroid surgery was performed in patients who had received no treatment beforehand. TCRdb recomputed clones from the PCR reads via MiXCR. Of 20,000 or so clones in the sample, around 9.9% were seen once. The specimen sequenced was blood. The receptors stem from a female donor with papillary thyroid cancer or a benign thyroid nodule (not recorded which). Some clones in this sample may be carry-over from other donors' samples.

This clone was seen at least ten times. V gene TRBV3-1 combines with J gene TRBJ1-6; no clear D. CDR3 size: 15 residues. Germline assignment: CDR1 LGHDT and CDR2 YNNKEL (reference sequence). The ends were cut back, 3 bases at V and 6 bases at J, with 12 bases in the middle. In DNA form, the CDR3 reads TGTGCCAGCAGCCAGAACAGTCGCCTTAATTCACCCCTCCACTTT. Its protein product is CASSQNSRLNSPLHF. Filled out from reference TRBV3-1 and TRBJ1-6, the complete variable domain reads DTAVSQTPKYLVTQMGNDKSIKCEQNLGHDTMYWYKQDSKKFLKIMFSYNNKELIINETVPNRFSPKSPDKAHLNLHINSLELGDSAVYFCASSQNSRLNSPLHFGNGTRLTVT.

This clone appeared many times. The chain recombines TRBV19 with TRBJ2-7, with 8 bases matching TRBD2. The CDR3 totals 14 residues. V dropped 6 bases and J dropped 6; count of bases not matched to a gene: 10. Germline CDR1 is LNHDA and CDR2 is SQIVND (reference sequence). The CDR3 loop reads CASSRWREAPEQYF. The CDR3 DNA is TGTGCCAGTAGCCGTTGGCGGGAGGCCCCCGAGCAGTACTTC.

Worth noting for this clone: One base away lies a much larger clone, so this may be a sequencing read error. CDR3 amino acids: CASSIIRDLPQEQFF. The CDR3 DNA is TGTGCCAGTAGTATCATCCGGGATCTCCCCCAAGAGCAGTTCTTC. The V and J genes are TRBV19 and TRBJ2-1; D is perhaps TRBD2 (5 bases). The CDR3 loop spans 15 amino acids. Trimming left V 3 bases short and J 10 bases short, with 19 bases between. Germline values: CDR1 LNHDA, CDR2 SQIVND (reference sequence).

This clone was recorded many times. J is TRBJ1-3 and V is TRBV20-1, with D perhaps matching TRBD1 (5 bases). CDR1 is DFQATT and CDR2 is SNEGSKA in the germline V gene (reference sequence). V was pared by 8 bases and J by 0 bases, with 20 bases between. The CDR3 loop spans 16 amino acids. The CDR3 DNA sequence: TGCAGTTTGGGACTGGGTACTGGGACCTCTGGAAACACCATATATTTT. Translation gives CSLGLGTGTSGNTIYF.

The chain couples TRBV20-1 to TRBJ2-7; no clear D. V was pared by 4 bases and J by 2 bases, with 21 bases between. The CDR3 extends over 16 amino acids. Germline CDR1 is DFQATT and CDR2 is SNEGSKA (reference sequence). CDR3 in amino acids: CSATTPHRASPYEQYF. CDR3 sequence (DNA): TGCAGTGCTACGACCCCTCACCGGGCCTCTCCCTACGAGCAGTACTTC.

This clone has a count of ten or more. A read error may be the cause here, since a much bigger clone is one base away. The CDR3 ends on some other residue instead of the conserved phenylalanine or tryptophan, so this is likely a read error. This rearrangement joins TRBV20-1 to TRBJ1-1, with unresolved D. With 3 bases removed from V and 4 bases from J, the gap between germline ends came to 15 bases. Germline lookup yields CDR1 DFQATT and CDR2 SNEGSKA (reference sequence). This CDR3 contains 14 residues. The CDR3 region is CSASDGRLITEAFL. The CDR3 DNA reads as TGCAGTGCTAGCGACGGCAGGTTGATCACTGAAGCTTTCCTT.

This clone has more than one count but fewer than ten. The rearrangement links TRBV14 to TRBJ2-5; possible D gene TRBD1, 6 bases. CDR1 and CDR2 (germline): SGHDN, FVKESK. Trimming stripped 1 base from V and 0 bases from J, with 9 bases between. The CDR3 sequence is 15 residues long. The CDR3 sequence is CASSQAQGYQETQYF. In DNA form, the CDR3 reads TGTGCCAGCAGCCAAGCCCAGGGGTACCAAGAGACCCAGTACTTC.

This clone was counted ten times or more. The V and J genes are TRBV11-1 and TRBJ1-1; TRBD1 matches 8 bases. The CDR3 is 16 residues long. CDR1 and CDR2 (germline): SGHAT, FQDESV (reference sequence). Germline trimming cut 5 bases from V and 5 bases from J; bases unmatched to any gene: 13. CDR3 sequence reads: CASSANLRTGMTEAFF. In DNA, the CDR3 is TGTGCCAGCAGCGCCAATCTCCGGACAGGGATGACTGAAGCTTTCTTT.

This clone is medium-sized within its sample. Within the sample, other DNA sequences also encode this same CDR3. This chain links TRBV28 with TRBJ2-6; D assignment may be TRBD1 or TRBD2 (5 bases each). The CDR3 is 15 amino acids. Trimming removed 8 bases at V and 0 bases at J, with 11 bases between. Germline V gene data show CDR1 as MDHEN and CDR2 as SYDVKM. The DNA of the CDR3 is TGTGCCAGCGCCACTGGGGGCTCTGGGGCCAACGTCCTGACTTTC. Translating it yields CASATGGSGANVLTF.

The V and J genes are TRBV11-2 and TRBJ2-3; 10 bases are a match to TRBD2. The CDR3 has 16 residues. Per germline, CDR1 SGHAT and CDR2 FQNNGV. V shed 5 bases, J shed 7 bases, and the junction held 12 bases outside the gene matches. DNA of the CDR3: TGTGCCAGCAGCCCATGGAGCGGGAGGGTCGATCATACGCAGTATTTT. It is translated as CASSPWSGRVDHTQYF. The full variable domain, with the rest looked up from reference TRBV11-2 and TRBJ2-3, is EAGVAQSPRYKIIEKRQSVAFWCNPISGHATLYWYQQILGQGPKLLIQFQNNGVVDDSQLPKDRFSAERLKGVDSTLKIQPAKLEDSAVYLCASSPWSGRVDHTQYFGPGTRLTVL.

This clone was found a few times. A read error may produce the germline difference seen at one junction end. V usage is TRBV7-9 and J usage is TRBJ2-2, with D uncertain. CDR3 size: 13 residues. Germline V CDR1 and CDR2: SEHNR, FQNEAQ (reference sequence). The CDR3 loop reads CAGSLEGSGELFF. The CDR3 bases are TGTGCCGGCAGCTTAGAAGGAAGCGGGGAGCTGTTTTTT.

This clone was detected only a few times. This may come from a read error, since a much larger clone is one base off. The CDR3 loop is CASSLVLGPTDTQYF. The CDR3, as DNA: TGTGCCAGCAGCTTAGTCTTGGGACCGACAGATACGCAGTATTTT. V usage is TRBV7-8 and J usage is TRBJ2-3; the D call may be TRBD1 or TRBD2 (5 bases each). Trimming removed 1 base at V and 3 bases at J, with 11 bases between. The CDR3 is 15 amino acids. Germline values: CDR1 SGHVS, CDR2 FQNEAQ.

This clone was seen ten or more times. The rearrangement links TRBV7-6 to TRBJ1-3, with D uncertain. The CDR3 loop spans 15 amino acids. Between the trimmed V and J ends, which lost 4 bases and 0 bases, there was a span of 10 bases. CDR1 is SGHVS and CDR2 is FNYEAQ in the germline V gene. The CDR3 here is CASSSDTLSGNTIYF. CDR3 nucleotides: TGTGCCAGCAGCTCCGACACCCTCTCTGGAAACACCATATATTTT.

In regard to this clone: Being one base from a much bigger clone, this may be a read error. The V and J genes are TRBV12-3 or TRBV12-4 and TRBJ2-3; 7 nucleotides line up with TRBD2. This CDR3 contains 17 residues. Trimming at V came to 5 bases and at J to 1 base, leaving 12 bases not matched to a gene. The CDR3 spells CASSGASGLHGTDTQYF. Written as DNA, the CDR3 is TGTGCCAGCAGTGGGGCTAGCGGACTACATGGCACAGATACGCAGTATTTT.

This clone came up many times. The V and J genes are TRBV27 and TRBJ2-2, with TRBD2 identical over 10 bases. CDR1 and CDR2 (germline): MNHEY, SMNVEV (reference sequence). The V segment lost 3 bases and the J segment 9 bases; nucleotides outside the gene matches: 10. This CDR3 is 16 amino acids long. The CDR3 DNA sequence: TGTGCCAGCAGTTTTCGGGCTAGCGGGAGCTCCTGGGAGCTGTTTTTT. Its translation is CASSFRASGSSWELFF.

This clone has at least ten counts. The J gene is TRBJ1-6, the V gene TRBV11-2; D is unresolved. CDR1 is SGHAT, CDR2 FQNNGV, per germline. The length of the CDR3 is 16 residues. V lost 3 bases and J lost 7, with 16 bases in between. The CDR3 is CASSLFSTDPNSPLHF. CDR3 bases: TGTGCCAGCAGCTTGTTTTCGACGGATCCAAATTCACCCCTCCACTTT.

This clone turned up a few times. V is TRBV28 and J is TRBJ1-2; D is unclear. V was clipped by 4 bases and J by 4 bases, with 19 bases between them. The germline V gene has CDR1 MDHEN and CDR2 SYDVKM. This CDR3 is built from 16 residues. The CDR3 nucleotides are TGTGCCAGCAGTTCCCCCGGTATGGATTTATCCTATGGCTACACCTTC. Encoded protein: CASSSPGMDLSYGYTF.

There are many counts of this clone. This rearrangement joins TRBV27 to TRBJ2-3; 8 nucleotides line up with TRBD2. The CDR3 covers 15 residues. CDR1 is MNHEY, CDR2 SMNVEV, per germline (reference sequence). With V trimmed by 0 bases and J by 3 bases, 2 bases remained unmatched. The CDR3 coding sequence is TGTGCCAGCAGTTTATCAGGACTAGCTACAGATACGCAGTATTTT. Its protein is CASSLSGLATDTQYF.